The present TCR beta chain was sequenced within a study of blood T cell repertoires in COVID-19. Study information: Sources were T cells, B-cell-depleted T cells, or PBMCs; the material itself was cDNA or gDNA.

Using immunoSEQ multiplex PCR, the repertoire was profiled, and TCRdb retains in-frame clones only, with some absent. The table shows roughly 130,000 clones, with around 80% occurring only once. Germline V gene lookup returns CDR1 KGHSH and CDR2 LQKENI. The CDR3 spans 13 residues. The junction had 8 bases not matched to a gene; V was cut back by 4 bases and J by 12 bases. The TCR sequence derives from a man older than 75 with acute or convalescent COVID-19. The chain employs TRBV18 and TRBJ1-3; 8 positions agree with TRBD1. Source material: peripheral blood. CDR3 sequence reads: CASSQTGTGNIYF. The CDR3 DNA reads as TGTGCCAGCTCACAAACCGGGACAGGAAACATATATTTT.